This T cell receptor (beta chain) was sequenced in a study of T cell changes during pregnancy in multiple sclerosis (dated by TCRdb to between 2019 and 2020). At the level of the whole study: The study examined how the T cell repertoire changed over the course of pregnancy in women with multiple sclerosis.

With regard to this clone: Its antigen is still unknown. Per-base quality was not reported, and no clone a single base away is much larger than it.

Library preparation used the immunoSEQ multiplex PCR assay. Drawn from immuneACCESS, this table holds only the in-frame rearrangements with V and J called that TCRdb kept. Clones are partly lost; checked studies trace under half to an unresolved V gene and leave the rest unexplained. The sample profile shows some 60,000 clones; 92% of them were found once. Around 3% of the sample lies in the top ten. V is cut by 1 base and J by 2 bases, and the space between the germline ends is 15 bases. Sequences MGHRA (CDR1) and YSYEKL (CDR2) are obtained from the germline V gene. Measured from the cysteine to the phenylalanine, the CDR3 is 16 residues long. Only CDR3 DNA remains: 48 bases, in frame from the first base.

The sample here was peripheral blood, taken in the third trimester of pregnancy. The sequence was obtained from a female donor in good health, enrolled as a control in a pregnancy study. The rearrangement joined TRBV4-1 to TRBJ2-7, with TRBD1 tentatively as D gene (5 bases match). CDR3 sequence: CASSQVLTGKTYEQYF. The DNA reads as follows: TGCGCCAGCAGCCAAGTGCTCACAGGTAAAACCTACGAGCAGTACTTC.